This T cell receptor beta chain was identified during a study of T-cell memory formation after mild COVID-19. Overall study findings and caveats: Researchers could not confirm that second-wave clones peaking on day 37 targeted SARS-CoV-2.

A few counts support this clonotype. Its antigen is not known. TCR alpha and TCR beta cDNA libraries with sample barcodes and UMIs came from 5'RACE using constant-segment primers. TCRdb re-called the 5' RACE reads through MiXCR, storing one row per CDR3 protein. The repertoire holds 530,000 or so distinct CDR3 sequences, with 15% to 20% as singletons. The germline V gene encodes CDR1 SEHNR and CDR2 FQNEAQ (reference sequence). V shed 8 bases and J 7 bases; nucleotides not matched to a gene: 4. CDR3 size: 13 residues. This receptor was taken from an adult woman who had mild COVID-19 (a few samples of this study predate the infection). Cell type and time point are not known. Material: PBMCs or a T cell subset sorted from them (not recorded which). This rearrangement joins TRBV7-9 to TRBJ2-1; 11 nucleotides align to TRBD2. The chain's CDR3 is CASLLAGANEQFF. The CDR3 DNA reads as TGTGCCAGCTTACTAGCGGGAGCGAATGAGCAGTTCTTC.